These 11 T cell receptor beta chains were all obtained from the same sample, sequenced in a study of shared clonotypes between healthy human individuals. Sequenced by immunoSEQ multiplex PCR; TCRdb stores in-frame clones only, minus some. The sample holds over a million clones, roughly 97% seen once. Source material: naive CD4+ T cells sorted from blood. Regarding subset: CD45RA+ positively selected. The receptors shown here come from a man aged 25-40 years in good health.

This chain connects TRBV6-4 to TRBJ2-1, with 7 bases lining up with TRBD2. The CDR3 totals 14 residues. Per the germline V gene, CDR1 is MRHNA and CDR2 is SNTAGT. V shed 7 bases and J 7 bases; nucleotides not matched to a gene: 10. In nucleotides, the CDR3 is TGTGCCAGCATCTTATCGGGAGGAATGAATGAGCAGTTCTTC. Protein product: CASILSGGMNEQFF.

The chain joins TRBV11-1 to TRBJ1-1; weak D call: TRBD1 (6 bases). This CDR3 contains 13 residues. Germline loops: CDR1 SGHAT, CDR2 FQDESV (reference sequence). Trimming stripped 5 bases from V and 1 base from J, with 8 bases between. The CDR3 DNA reads as TGTGCCAGCAGCCCCAGGGGGAACACTGAAGCTTTCTTT. Its translation: CASSPRGNTEAFF. The whole variable domain, remainder taken from reference TRBV11-1 and TRBJ1-1, is EAEVAQSPRYKITEKSQAVAFWCDPISGHATLYWYRQILGQGPELLVQFQDESVVDDSQLPKDRFSAERLKGVDSTLKIQPAELGDSAMYLCASSPRGNTEAFFGQGTRLTVV.

V gene TRBV4-1 combines with J gene TRBJ2-1, with a weak D call TRBD1 (6 bases). V lost 1 base and J 5 bases, leaving 12 bases between the germline ends. The length of the CDR3 is 15 residues. Germline lookup yields CDR1 MGHRA and CDR2 YSYEKL. DNA of the CDR3: TGCGCCAGCAGCCAAGGACAGGTGGGAGACAATGAGCAGTTCTTC. Translation gives CASSQGQVGDNEQFF.

The rearrangement joins TRBV5-1 to TRBJ2-1; the D call may be TRBD1 or TRBD2 (6 bases each). Trimming removed 0 bases at V and 9 bases at J, with 13 bases between. Germline CDR1 reads SGHRS; CDR2 reads YFSETQ. The CDR3 runs to 14 residues. The CDR3 nucleotides read TGCGCCAGCAGCTTGGCTAGCGAAGGGGGTGAGCAGTTCTTC. The encoded protein is CASSLASEGGEQFF.

The chain couples TRBV10-3 to TRBJ2-3, with 7 bases that match TRBD1. Germline lookup yields CDR1 ENHRY and CDR2 SYGVKD. The V gene end was trimmed by 2 bases and the J gene end by 3 bases; junction bases not matched to a gene: 5. This CDR3 region has 15 residues. CDR3 protein: CAISETGTETDTQYF. The CDR3 coding sequence is TGTGCCATCAGTGAGACCGGGACAGAGACAGATACGCAGTATTTT.

The gene calls are TRBV30 and TRBJ1-3; D is possibly TRBD1 (6 bases). Deletions cut 2 bases from V and 8 bases from J, with 13 bases between. The CDR3 consists of 13 residues. Germline-derived CDR1 and CDR2 are GTSNPN and SVGIG (reference sequence). CDR3 sequence: CAWSTNRAYTIYF. CDR3 sequence (DNA): TGTGCCTGGAGTACCAACAGGGCGTACACCATATATTTT.

The chain recombines TRBV5-5 with TRBJ1-1; no clear D gene. Germline V CDR1 and CDR2: SGHKS, YYEKEE (reference sequence). V was pared by 5 bases and J by 3 bases, with 14 bases between. The CDR3 length is 14 residues. The CDR3 spells CASRPDLKDTEAFF. CDR3 DNA: TGTGCCAGCAGACCCGACTTAAAGGACACTGAAGCTTTCTTT.

The rearrangement links TRBV28 to TRBJ2-7; D unresolved. Trimming removed 7 bases at V and 4 bases at J, with 14 bases between. The CDR3 has 13 residues. The germline V gene encodes CDR1 MDHEN and CDR2 SYDVKM. The CDR3 protein is CASIPGQAYEQYF. CDR3 DNA: TGTGCCAGCATCCCCGGGCAGGCTTACGAGCAGTACTTC.

The chain is built from TRBV2 and TRBJ1-5, with 10 nucleotides matching TRBD1. The CDR3 is 14 amino acids. CDR1 and CDR2 (germline): SNHLY, FYNNEI. The V segment lost 7 bases and the J segment 5 bases; nucleotides outside the gene matches: 5. The CDR3 DNA is TGTGCCAGCAACAAAGGGACAGGGGATCAGCCCCAGCATTTT. It codes for CASNKGTGDQPQHF. Together with reference TRBV2 and TRBJ1-5, the CDR3 gives the full variable domain: EPEVTQTPSHQVTQMGQEVILRCVPISNHLYFYWYRQILGQKVEFLVSFYNNEISEKSEIFDDQFSVERPDGSNFTLKIRSTKLEDSAMYFCASNKGTGDQPQHFGDGTRLSIL.

J is TRBJ2-3 and V is TRBV13; D unresolved. V lost 3 bases, J lost 2 bases, and 3 bases lay in between. The CDR3 spans 12 residues. Germline lookup yields CDR1 PRHDT and CDR2 FYEKMQ (reference sequence). The CDR3 here is CASSFSTDTQYF. For the CDR3, the DNA is TGTGCCAGCAGCTTTTCCACAGATACGCAGTATTTT.

A note on this clone: Other DNA sequences of this sample code for an identical CDR3. The V call is TRBV18, the J call TRBJ2-5; D is undetermined. Germline loops: CDR1 KGHSH, CDR2 LQKENI. Trimming cost V 0 bases and J 5 bases, with 4 bases left between them. The CDR3 extends over 12 amino acids. In DNA, the CDR3 is TGTGCCAGCTCACCACCTAAGGAGACCCAGTACTTC. Translating gives CASSPPKETQYF.